This TCR beta chain was found in a study of blood T cell repertoires in COVID-19. Overall study context: The study drew acute and convalescent COVID-19 samples from the United States, Italy and Spain. From T cells, B-cell-depleted T cells, or PBMCs came the material, which was cDNA or gDNA.

Germline V lookup: CDR1 SQVTM, CDR2 ANQGSEA. Trimming took off 7 bases at V and 0 bases at J, with 12 bases between the two ends. This CDR3 has 13 amino acids. Sequencing was performed with immunoSEQ multiplex PCR; in TCRdb, only in-frame clones are kept and a portion is missing. The sample holds 110,000 to 150,000 clones; 75% to 85% are singletons and the top ten take 3% to 4.5%. This clone was recorded only once. The chain is built from TRBV29-1 and TRBJ2-5; unclear D gene. The sequenced sample was peripheral blood. The sequence was obtained from a man in his 70s who had recovered from COVID-19. The CDR3 nucleotides are TGCAGCGCACAGATTTATTACCAAGAGACCCAGTACTTC. Translated, it gives CSAQIYYQETQYF. The full variable domain, with the rest looked up from reference TRBV29-1 and TRBJ2-5, is SAVISQKPSRDICQRGTSLTIQCQVDSQVTMMFWYRQQPGQSLTLIATANQGSEATYESGFVIDKFPISRPNLTFSTLTVSNMSPEDSSIYLCSAQIYYQETQYFGPGTRLLVL.